This section outlines one T cell receptor (beta chain) sequence together with its context. No antigen is known for it. The data belong to a study of graft-versus-host responses after intestinal transplantation. Study-level information: Among the recipients, all got anti-thymocyte globulin induction and then tacrolimus and steroids for around 3 years. Overall study results and limits: Ileal or blood samples showed some GvH clones first, and such clones were also found in recipient marrow. Patients who carried graft-donor T cell macrochimerism also had high graft-versus-host to host-versus-graft clonal ratios in their allografts. Early after transplant, HvG declines were associated with peak levels of circulating GvH clones.

Assay: immunoSEQ multiplex PCR; the TCRdb copy retains only in-frame clones and omits some. The sample yields about 90,000 clones, approximately 90% seen once. Material: unstimulated CD4+ T cells sorted from spleen or lymph node cells, obtained before transplant. The origin of this receptor is a human donor who was the organ donor for an intestinal transplant.

Here the CDR3 reads CASSISGGQNTGELFF. CDR3 sequence (DNA): TGCGCCAGCAGTATTAGCGGGGGCCAGAACACCGGGGAGCTGTTTTTT. The rearrangement links TRBV5-1 to TRBJ2-2, with 9 bases that match TRBD2. V shed 5 bases, J shed 1 base, and the junction held 6 bases outside the gene matches. From germline, CDR1 is SGHRS and CDR2 YFSETQ. The CDR3 runs to 16 residues. The full variable domain, with the rest looked up from reference TRBV5-1 and TRBJ2-2, is KAGVTQTPRYLIKTRGQQVTLSCSPISGHRSVSWYQQTPGQGLQFLFEYFSETQRNKGNFPGRFSGRQFSNSRSEMNVSTLELGDSALYLCASSISGGQNTGELFFGEGSRLTVL.